The 27 T cell receptor beta chains below were found in one sample sequenced in a study of CD8 T cells in Susac syndrome. A quantity of about 0.5 to 1 ug RNA underwent reverse transcription using random hexamers. TCRdb reanalysed the immunoSEQ multiplex PCR reads using MiXCR and keeps one entry per CDR3 protein. This table holds about 150,000 distinct CDR3 sequences, over 95% found once. The sample taken for sequencing was CD8+ T cells from PBMCs. These receptor sequences come from a human donor with multiple sclerosis.

J is TRBJ1-1 and V is TRBV7-9; possibly TRBD1 for D (6 bases). This CDR3 region has 13 residues. Germline V gives CDR1 SEHNR, CDR2 FQNEAQ (reference sequence). V lost 4 bases to trimming and J lost 5 bases, with 11 bases between them. The CDR3 reads CASSSTGKTEAFF. The CDR3 DNA reads TGTGCCAGCAGCTCTACAGGGAAGACTGAAGCTTTCTTT.

The V gene is TRBV18, the J gene TRBJ2-7; possibly TRBD1 for D (6 bases). The ends were cut back, 3 bases at V and 6 bases at J, with 18 bases in the middle. The CDR3 contains 15 residues. Looked up from germline, CDR1 is KGHSH and CDR2 is LQKENI. CDR3 bases: TGTGCCAGCTCACCCCAGGACAGTGGCGGGTTCGAGCAGTACTTC. The encoded protein is CASSPQDSGGFEQYF.

V is TRBV13 and J is TRBJ2-5; D possibly matches TRBD1 or TRBD2 (5 bases each). CDR3 length: 14 amino acids. Germline V CDR1 and CDR2: PRHDT, FYEKMQ (reference sequence). Trimming took 5 bases from V and 1 from J, leaving 11 bases between them. The CDR3 DNA sequence: TGTGCCAGCAGCCCGGGACCCCGCCAAGAGACCCAGTACTTC. Its protein product is CASSPGPRQETQYF.

V usage is TRBV7-9 and J usage is TRBJ2-2; D unresolved. CDR1 SEHNR and CDR2 FQNEAQ come from the germline V gene (reference sequence). The CDR3 spans 12 residues. V lost 3 bases to trimming and J lost 6 bases, with 5 bases between them. The CDR3 DNA follows: TGTGCCAGCAGCTTTGATGCCGGGGAGCTGTTTTTT. This gives the protein CASSFDAGELFF.

CDR3 DNA: TGCAGTGCCAACAGGGGGGAAGCTTTCTTT. Translated: CSANRGEAFF. V and J are TRBV20-1 and TRBJ1-1; the match to TRBD1 covers 8 bases. Germline CDR1 is DFQATT and CDR2 is SNEGSKA (reference sequence). J lost 8 bases, V lost 6 bases, and 2 bases had no gene match. The CDR3 is 10 residues long.

The chain joins TRBV9 to TRBJ2-7, with TRBD2 matching 10 bases. There are 18 residues in the CDR3. Germline assignment: CDR1 SGDLS and CDR2 YYNGEE. Losses at the gene ends were 0 bases for V and 0 bases for J; bases not matched to a gene: 9. The CDR3: CASSVGSGGIFGSYEQYF. CDR3 nucleotide sequence: TGTGCCAGCAGCGTAGGTAGCGGGGGGATCTTTGGCTCCTACGAGCAGTACTTC.

This chain joins TRBV5-6 and TRBJ2-7; 9 bases are shared with TRBD1. V gave up 4 bases and J gave up 6 bases; unmatched junction bases: 8. Germline-derived CDR1 and CDR2 are SGHDT and YYEEEE. The CDR3 covers 14 residues. CDR3 sequence (DNA): TGTGCCAGCAGCCTGGGGACAGGGTTCGTCGAGCAGTACGTC. It codes for CASSLGTGFVEQYV.

The chain joins TRBV20-1 to TRBJ1-5; TRBD1 agrees at 12 bases. CDR1 and CDR2 from the germline V gene are DFQATT and SNEGSKA (reference sequence). J lost 6 bases, V lost 1 base, and 4 bases had no gene match. There are 15 residues in the CDR3. This CDR3 is CSARVGQGATQPQHF. The CDR3 nucleotides are TGCAGTGCTAGAGTGGGACAGGGGGCTACTCAGCCCCAGCATTTT.

The chain couples TRBV9 to TRBJ2-6, with 12 bases lining up with TRBD2. The germline V gene has CDR1 SGDLS and CDR2 YYNGEE. Trimming cost V 3 bases and J 6 bases; bases outside gene matches: 13. The CDR3 loop spans 19 amino acids. In nucleotides, the CDR3 is TGTGCCAGCAGCGATTCAATTAGACTAGCGGGGGCCTCGGCCAACGTCCTGACTTTC. This translates into CASSDSIRLAGASANVLTF.

The rearrangement links TRBV30 to TRBJ2-7; 7 bases are a match to TRBD1. Losses at the gene ends were 2 bases for V and 3 bases for J; bases not matched to a gene: 10. The germline V gene encodes CDR1 GTSNPN and CDR2 SVGIG (reference sequence). The CDR3 is 15 residues long. The DNA of the CDR3 is TGTGCCTGGAGTCAGAGCCCCCGGGACAGCTACGAGCAGTACTTC. It encodes CAWSQSPRDSYEQYF.

CDR3 DNA: TGTGCCAGCAGTCCAAGGACTAGCGGGACCTACAATGAGCAGTTCTTC. This codes for CASSPRTSGTYNEQFF. The chain links TRBV27 to TRBJ2-1; 12 bases map to TRBD2. V gave up 5 bases and J gave up 2 bases; unmatched junction bases: 4. The CDR3 is 16 amino acids. Germline V gene lookup returns CDR1 MNHEY and CDR2 SMNVEV (reference sequence).

The V and J genes are TRBV6-6 and TRBJ1-5, with D hard to call. CDR1 and CDR2 (germline): MNHNY, SVGAGI (reference sequence). CDR3 length equals 13 residues. The V and J ends lost 5 bases and 0 bases respectively, with 5 bases between them. Here the CDR3 DNA reads TGTGCCAGCAGTAAAAATAGCAATCAGCCCCAGCATTTT. Its translation: CASSKNSNQPQHF.

This clonotype was observed a handful of times. The chain couples TRBV6-6 to TRBJ2-5, with TRBD2 matching over 9 bases. Germline V gene data show CDR1 as MNHNY and CDR2 as SVGAGI (reference sequence). This CDR3 spans 14 amino acids. V lost 5 bases to trimming and J lost 1 base; unmatched junction nucleotides: 2. The CDR3 bases are TGTGCCAGCAGTCGAGCGGGGGGCCAAGAGACCCAGTACTTC. Translated: CASSRAGGQETQYF.

The J gene is TRBJ1-3, the V gene TRBV30; a weak D match, TRBD1 (6 bases). With 8 bases removed from V and 1 base from J, the gap between germline ends came to 18 bases. The CDR3 extends over 15 amino acids. CDR1 is GTSNPN and CDR2 is SVGIG in the germline V gene (reference sequence). The CDR3 reads CAGGSGIGSGNTIYF. The DNA of the CDR3 is TGTGCCGGGGGCTCAGGGATAGGGTCTGGAAACACCATATATTTT.

The chain carries TRBV9 and TRBJ2-3; 8 bases map to TRBD2. CDR1 and CDR2 from the germline V gene are SGDLS and YYNGEE. This CDR3 has 15 amino acids. V dropped 7 bases and J dropped 1; count of bases not matched to a gene: 8. CDR3 DNA sequence: TGTGCCAGCTGCCCCCATAGCGGGGGCACAGATACGCAGTATTTT. Its protein is CASCPHSGGTDTQYF.

The chain is built from TRBV27 and TRBJ2-3; 11 bases are a match to TRBD2. This CDR3 is 17 amino acids long. CDR1 MNHEY and CDR2 SMNVEV come from the germline V gene (reference sequence). With 2 bases clipped from V and 5 bases from J, the junction kept 9 bases outside the gene matches. The CDR3 region is CASSLRGLAELLDTQYF. CDR3 coding DNA: TGTGCCAGCAGTTTAAGGGGACTAGCGGAACTGTTAGATACGCAGTATTTT.

The CDR3 bases are TGTGCCAGCAGAAAGGGGGATGGCTACACCTTC. Residues: CASRKGDGYTF. This chain links TRBV5-4 with TRBJ1-2, with D possibly matching TRBD1 (6 bases). Germline-derived CDR1 and CDR2 are SGHNT and YYREEE (reference sequence). V was pared by 5 bases and J by 6 bases, with 8 bases between. CDR3 length: 11 residues.

The V gene is TRBV5-6, the J gene TRBJ2-7; D remains unclear. The CDR3 covers 13 residues. The germline CDR1 and CDR2 sequences are SGHDT and YYEEEE. The V gene lost 4 bases and the J gene lost 2 bases, with 10 bases spanning the gap. CDR3 amino acids: CASSDADAYEQYF. As DNA, the CDR3 is TGTGCCAGCAGCGATGCGGACGCCTACGAGCAGTACTTC.

This clonotype is a singleton in its sample. The chain recombines TRBV3-1 with TRBJ1-6; D gene ambiguous. CDR3 length: 15 residues. The ends were cut back, 2 bases at V and 3 bases at J, with 8 bases in the middle. Germline assignment: CDR1 LGHDT and CDR2 YNNKEL (reference sequence). CDR3 nucleotide sequence: TGTGCCAGCAGCCAACCACAGAGCTATAATTCACCCCTCCACTTT. It yields the protein CASSQPQSYNSPLHF.

This clonotype was seen just once. The V and J genes are TRBV5-6 and TRBJ2-5; 8 positions agree with TRBD2. This CDR3 spans 16 amino acids. Germline lookup yields CDR1 SGHDT and CDR2 YYEEEE. V shed 0 bases, J shed 5 bases, and the junction held 9 bases outside the gene matches. DNA of the CDR3: TGTGCCAGCAGCTTGGCTGCGGGGGGATCCCAGGAGACCCAGTACTTC. As protein: CASSLAAGGSQETQYF.

J is TRBJ2-1 and V is TRBV7-9; D is ambiguous. The ends were cut back, 3 bases at V and 10 bases at J, with 4 bases in the middle. Germline CDR1 and CDR2: SEHNR and FQNEAQ (reference sequence). The CDR3 length is 10 residues. As DNA, the CDR3 is TGTGCCAGCAGCTTCACAGAGCAGTTCTTC. Protein sequence: CASSFTEQFF.

This sequence joins TRBV20-1 and TRBJ1-1; tentatively, D is TRBD1 (5 bases). The CDR3 is 14 amino acids. CDR1 DFQATT and CDR2 SNEGSKA come from the germline V gene (reference sequence). V was shortened by 5 bases and J by 1 base, with 14 bases between the two germline ends. CDR3 bases: TGCAGTGCTTTGGGGGAACATTCGAACACTGAAGCTTTCTTT. As protein: CSALGEHSNTEAFF.

The chain has TRBV12-3 or TRBV12-4 and TRBJ1-1; the D gene is possibly TRBD1 (6 bases). The germline V and J ends were trimmed by 6 bases and 5 bases, with 10 bases remaining between them. The length of the CDR3 is 12 residues. The CDR3: CASREGGTEAFF. CDR3 nucleotides: TGTGCCAGCAGGGAGGGGGGAACTGAAGCTTTCTTT.

This chain joins TRBV4-2 and TRBJ2-3, with D uncertain. V lost 0 bases and J 1 base, leaving 14 bases between the germline ends. Germline CDR1 LGHNA, CDR2 YNFKEQ. The CDR3 length is 17 residues. CDR3: CASSQDPTGPGTDTQYF. CDR3 coding DNA: TGTGCCAGCAGCCAAGACCCAACCGGGCCGGGCACAGATACGCAGTATTTT.

The chain carries TRBV12-3 or TRBV12-4 and TRBJ2-5; D possibly matches TRBD1 or TRBD2 (7 bases each). Trimming pared 6 bases from V and 2 bases from J, leaving 19 bases between. This CDR3 contains 16 residues. As DNA, the CDR3 is TGTGCCAGCAGCCTGACAGGGAGGGCAACGCAAGAGACCCAGTACTTC. Its translation is CASSLTGRATQETQYF.

The chain employs TRBV7-8 and TRBJ2-5; no definite D call. The CDR3 consists of 15 residues. V was clipped by 0 bases and J by 4 bases, with 12 bases between them. CDR1 is SGHVS and CDR2 is FQNEAQ in the germline V gene. In DNA form, the CDR3 reads TGTGCCAGCAGCTTAGCCATGGCATCACGAGAGACCCAGTACTTC. Its protein product is CASSLAMASRETQYF. The variable domain in full, completed from reference TRBV7-8 and TRBJ2-5, reads GAGVSQSPRYKVAKRGQDVALRCDPISGHVSLFWYQQALGQGPEFLTYFQNEAQLDKSGLPSDRFFAERPEGSVSTLKIQRTQQEDSAVYLCASSLAMASRETQYFGPGTRLLVL.

This clonotype was recorded once. This chain joins TRBV19 and TRBJ2-3; either TRBD1 or TRBD2 may supply D (5 bases each). The germline V gene encodes CDR1 LNHDA and CDR2 SQIVND (reference sequence). Trimming shortened V by 3 bases and J by 0 bases, and 13 bases separated the two germline ends. This CDR3 is 16 amino acids long. The CDR3 DNA reads as TGTGCCAGTAGTATCGGGGCTAGGTTAAGCACAGATACGCAGTATTTT. It translates to CASSIGARLSTDTQYF.